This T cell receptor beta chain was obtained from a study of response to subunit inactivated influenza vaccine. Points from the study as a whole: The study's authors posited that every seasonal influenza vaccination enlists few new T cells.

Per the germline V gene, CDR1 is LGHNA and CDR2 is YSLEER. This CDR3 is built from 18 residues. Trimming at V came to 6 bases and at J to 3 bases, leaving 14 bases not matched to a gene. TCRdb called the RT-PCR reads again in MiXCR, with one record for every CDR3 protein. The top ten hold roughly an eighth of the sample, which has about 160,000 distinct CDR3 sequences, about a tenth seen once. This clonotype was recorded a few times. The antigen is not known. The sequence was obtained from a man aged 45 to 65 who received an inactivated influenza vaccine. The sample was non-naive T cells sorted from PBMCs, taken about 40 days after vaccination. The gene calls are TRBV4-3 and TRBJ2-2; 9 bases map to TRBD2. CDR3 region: CASSPTAAGGMYTGELFF. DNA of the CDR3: TGCGCCAGCAGTCCTACGGCTGCGGGAGGGATGTACACCGGGGAGCTGTTTTTT.